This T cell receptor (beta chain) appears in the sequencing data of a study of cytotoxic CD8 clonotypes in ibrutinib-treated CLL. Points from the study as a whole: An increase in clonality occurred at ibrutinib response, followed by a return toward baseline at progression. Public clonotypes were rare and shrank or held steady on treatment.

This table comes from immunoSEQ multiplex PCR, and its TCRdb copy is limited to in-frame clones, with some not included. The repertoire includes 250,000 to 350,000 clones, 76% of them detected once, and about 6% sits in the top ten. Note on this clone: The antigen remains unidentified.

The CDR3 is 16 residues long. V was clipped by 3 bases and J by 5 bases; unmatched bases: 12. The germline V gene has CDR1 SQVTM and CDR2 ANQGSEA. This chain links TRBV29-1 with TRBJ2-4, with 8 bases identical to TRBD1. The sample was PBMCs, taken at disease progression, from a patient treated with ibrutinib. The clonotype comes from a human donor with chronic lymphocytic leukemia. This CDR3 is CSVEGRTGTLQNIQYF. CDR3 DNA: TGCAGCGTTGAGGGAAGGACAGGGACTCTCCAAAACATTCAGTACTTC.